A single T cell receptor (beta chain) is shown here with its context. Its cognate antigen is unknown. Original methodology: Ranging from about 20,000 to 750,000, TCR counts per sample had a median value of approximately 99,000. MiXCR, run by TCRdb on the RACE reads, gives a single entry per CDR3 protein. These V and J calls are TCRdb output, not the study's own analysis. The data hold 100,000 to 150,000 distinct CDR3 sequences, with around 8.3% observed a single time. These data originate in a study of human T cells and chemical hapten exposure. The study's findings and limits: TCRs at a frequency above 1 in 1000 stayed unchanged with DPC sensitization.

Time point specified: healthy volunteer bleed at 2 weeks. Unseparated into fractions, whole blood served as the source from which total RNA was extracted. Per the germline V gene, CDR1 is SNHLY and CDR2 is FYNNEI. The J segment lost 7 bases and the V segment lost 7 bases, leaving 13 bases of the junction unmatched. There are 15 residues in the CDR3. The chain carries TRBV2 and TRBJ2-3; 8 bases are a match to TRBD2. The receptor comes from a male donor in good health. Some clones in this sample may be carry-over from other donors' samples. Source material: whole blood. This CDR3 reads CASNKAGARSNTQYF. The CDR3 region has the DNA TGTGCCAGCAACAAAGCGGGGGCCCGATCCAATACGCAGTATTTT.